Shown below are 9 T cell receptor beta chains from a single sample sequenced in a study of cytotoxic CD8 clonotypes in ibrutinib-treated CLL. Assay: immunoSEQ multiplex PCR; the TCRdb copy retains only in-frame clones and omits some. The profile shows about 200,000 clones, approximately 79% of them singletons. Material: PBMCs, obtained after 12 months of ibrutinib treatment. The source is a human donor with chronic lymphocytic leukemia.

This clone turned up a few times. V is TRBV25-1 and J is TRBJ2-7; D unclear. The germline V gene has CDR1 MGHDK and CDR2 SYGVNS. V was pared by 1 base and J by 2 bases, with 9 bases between. This CDR3 spans 14 amino acids. The CDR3 sequence is CASSESRTAYEQYF. The CDR3 nucleotides are TGTGCCAGCAGTGAATCAAGAACAGCCTACGAGCAGTACTTC.

The gene calls are TRBV7-9 and TRBJ2-7, with D perhaps being TRBD1 or TRBD2 (5 bases each). With 6 bases removed from V and 6 bases from J, the gap between germline ends came to 15 bases. The CDR3 has 13 amino acids. CDR1 is SEHNR and CDR2 is FQNEAQ in the germline V gene (reference sequence). This chain's CDR3 is CASRGPGPVEQYF. As DNA, the CDR3 is TGTGCCAGCAGGGGACCCGGTCCGGTCGAGCAGTACTTC.

The chain employs TRBV6-5 and TRBJ1-2; a possible D gene is TRBD1 (5 bases). Germline CDR1 reads MNHEY; CDR2 reads SVGAGI. The CDR3 runs to 14 residues. Deletions cut 4 bases from V and 7 bases from J, with 16 bases between. The CDR3 spells CASSSGPMEGGYTF. CDR3 DNA: TGTGCCAGCAGTTCGGGGCCCATGGAGGGTGGCTACACCTTC.

The chain joins TRBV4-1 to TRBJ2-7, with a possible D match to TRBD1 (6 bases). This CDR3 contains 15 residues. V dropped 2 bases and J dropped 2 bases, with 13 bases sitting between them. Per the germline V gene, CDR1 is MGHRA and CDR2 is YSYEKL. The CDR3 nucleotides read TGCGCCAGCAGCCAACTGACAGGATCCCCCTACGAGCAGTACTTC. Its translation: CASSQLTGSPYEQYF.

The CDR3, as DNA: TGCGCCAGCAGCTTACAGGACAGGGGGTCCGGCTACACCTTC. Its translation: CASSLQDRGSGYTF. The chain combines TRBV5-1 with TRBJ1-2; 10 bases fit TRBD1. J lost 8 bases, V lost 2 bases, and 6 bases had no gene match. Germline V gene data show CDR1 as SGHRS and CDR2 as YFSETQ. The CDR3 runs 14 residues.

The rearrangement links TRBV5-1 to TRBJ2-1; the match to TRBD1 covers 12 bases. V lost 4 bases and J lost 8; bases outside the gene matches: 10. Germline V gene sequence: CDR1 SGHRS, CDR2 YFSETQ. The CDR3 consists of 16 residues. CDR3 region: CASSPQGQGAIDEQFF. In DNA form, the CDR3 reads TGCGCCAGCAGCCCTCAGGGACAGGGGGCTATCGATGAGCAGTTCTTC.

The chain uses TRBV7-6 and TRBJ2-7; 12 nucleotides align to TRBD1. V was pared by 5 bases and J by 5 bases, with 13 bases of the junction left unmatched. In germline, CDR1 is SGHVS, CDR2 FNYEAQ. This CDR3 has 17 residues. This CDR3 reads CASSLSPGTGGKNEQYF. CDR3 sequence (DNA): TGTGCCAGCAGCCTCTCCCCCGGGACAGGGGGCAAAAACGAGCAGTACTTC.

V usage is TRBV5-1 and J usage is TRBJ2-3, with D unclear. V was pared by 0 bases and J by 5 bases, with 4 bases between. This CDR3 is 12 amino acids long. Germline CDR1 and CDR2: SGHRS and YFSETQ. CDR3 in DNA: TGCGCCAGCAGCTTGGTTGGAGATACGCAGTATTTT. Protein sequence: CASSLVGDTQYF.

This clone turned up a few times. This sequence joins TRBV7-3 and TRBJ2-7; possible D gene TRBD2, 5 bases. This CDR3 has 15 amino acids. V was clipped by 3 bases and J by 9 bases, with 21 bases between them. The V gene's germline CDR1 is SGHTA and CDR2 FQGTGA. CDR3 nucleotide sequence: TGTGCCAGCAGCTTGAACCCCGGGATTCCGCACCCGCAGTACTTC. It is translated as CASSLNPGIPHPQYF.